This T cell receptor (beta chain) was sequenced during a study of post-analysis software for immune sequencing data. The wider study: The study covered relapsing-remitting, secondary progressive and progressive-relapsing courses of multiple sclerosis.

V dropped 6 bases and J dropped 4 bases, with 10 bases sitting between them. From germline, CDR1 is SGDLS and CDR2 YYNGEE. The CDR3 length is 12 residues. Unique molecular identifiers tagged the TCR beta cDNA libraries. About 500,000 cDNA molecules came from approximately 1 to 10 million T cells. One entry per CDR3 protein, called by TCRdb with MiXCR from the PCR reads. The repertoire holds 600,000 to 700,000 distinct CDR3 sequences, with 55% to 70% as singletons. Points on this clonotype: The antigen remains undetermined.

Study results and caveats: The study found TRBV5-6, TRBV5-1 and TRBV20-1 among a few TRBV segments more frequent in patients than controls. Samples sharing a preparation batch grouped tightly together when assessed by F measure. Normalized Chao1 diversity was significantly reduced in patients versus controls.

Material for sequencing was blood. This sequence originates from a girl aged 2-10 years with multiple sclerosis. This chain uses TRBV9 with TRBJ1-2; D perhaps matches TRBD1 (5 bases). This CDR3 reads CASTGGVYGYTF. CDR3 in DNA: TGTGCCAGCACTGGGGGGGTCTATGGCTACACCTTC.